The T cell receptor (beta chain) under discussion was sequenced for a study of PD-L1 blockade in urothelial cancer. Study context: Males with urothelial cancer arising in the bladder constituted most of the 29 patients.

Losses at the gene ends were 5 bases for V and 10 bases for J; bases not matched to a gene: 4. The germline CDR1 and CDR2 sequences are SGHDN and FVKESK. This CDR3 has 11 amino acids. Time point indicated: pretreatment peripheral blood. Profiling relied on immunoSEQ multiplex PCR, and the TCRdb table lists in-frame clones only, not all of them. The data contain approximately 79,000 clones, 85% of them singletons. The specimen was PBMCs, collected around atezolizumab (anti-PD-L1) treatment. This TCR was sampled from a man aged 40-49 years with urothelial cancer. The chain has TRBV14 and TRBJ1-1, with 7 bases matching TRBD1. The CDR3 sequence: CASSRGPGAFF. CDR3 nucleotide sequence: TGTGCCAGCAGCAGGGGGCCGGGAGCTTTCTTT.